This TCR beta chain was obtained from a study of beta chain features in type 1 diabetes. All of the isolated RNA was reverse transcribed, so expressed TCRB transcripts were sequenced. Using immunoSEQ multiplex PCR, the repertoire was profiled, and TCRdb retains in-frame clones only, with some absent. The data hold about 42,000 clones, with approximately 53% observed a single time. Germline assignment: CDR1 SGHTA and CDR2 FQGTGA. The CDR3 contains 16 residues. Trimming pared 5 bases from V and 1 base from J, leaving 12 bases between. The rearrangement joins TRBV7-3 to TRBJ2-6; TRBD2 is a possible D gene (5 bases). This clonotype originated in a woman in her 30s in good health. Input material: stem cell memory CD4+ T cells from blood. The CDR3 region has the DNA TGTGCCAGCAGCCGATCGGGGAAATCTGGGGCCAACGTCCTGACTTTC. This codes for CASSRSGKSGANVLTF.